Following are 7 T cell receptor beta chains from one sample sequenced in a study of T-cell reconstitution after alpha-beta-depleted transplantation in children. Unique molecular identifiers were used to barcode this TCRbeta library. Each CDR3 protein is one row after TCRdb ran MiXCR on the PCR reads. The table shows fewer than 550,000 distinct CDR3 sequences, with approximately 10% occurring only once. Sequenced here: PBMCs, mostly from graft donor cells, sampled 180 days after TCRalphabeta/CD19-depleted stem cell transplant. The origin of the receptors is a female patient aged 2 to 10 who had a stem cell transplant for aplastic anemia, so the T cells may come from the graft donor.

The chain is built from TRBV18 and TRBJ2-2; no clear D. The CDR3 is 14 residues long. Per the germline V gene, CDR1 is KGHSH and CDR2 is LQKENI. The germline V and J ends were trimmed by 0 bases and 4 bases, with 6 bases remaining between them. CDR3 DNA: TGTGCCAGCTCACCACCTACTGGCACCGGGGAGCTGTTTTTT. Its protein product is CASSPPTGTGELFF. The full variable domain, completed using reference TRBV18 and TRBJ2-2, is NAGVMQNPRHLVRRRGQEARLRCSPMKGHSHVYWYRQLPEEGLKFMVYLQKENIIDESGMPKERFSAEFPKEGPSILRIQQVVRGDSAAYFCASSPPTGTGELFFGEGSRLTVL.

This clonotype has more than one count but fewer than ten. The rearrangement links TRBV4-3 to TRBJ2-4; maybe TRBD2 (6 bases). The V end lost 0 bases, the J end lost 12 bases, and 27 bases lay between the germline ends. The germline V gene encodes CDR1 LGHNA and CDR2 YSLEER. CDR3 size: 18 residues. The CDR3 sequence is CASSQDLGGAVHFSGQYF. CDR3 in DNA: TGCGCCAGCAGCCAAGATCTCGGCGGGGCAGTCCACTTTTCGGGTCAGTACTTC.

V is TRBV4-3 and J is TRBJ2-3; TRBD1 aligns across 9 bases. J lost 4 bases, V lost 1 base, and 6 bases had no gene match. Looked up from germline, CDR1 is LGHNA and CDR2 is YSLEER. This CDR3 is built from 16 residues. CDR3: CASSQGGTGKPDTQYF. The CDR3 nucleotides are TGCGCCAGCAGCCAAGGGGGGACAGGGAAACCAGATACGCAGTATTTT.

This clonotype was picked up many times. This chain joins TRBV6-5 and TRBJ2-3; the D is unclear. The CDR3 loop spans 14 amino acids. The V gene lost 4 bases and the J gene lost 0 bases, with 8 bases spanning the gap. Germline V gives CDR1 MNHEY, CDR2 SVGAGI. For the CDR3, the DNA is TGTGCCAGCAGTTCCGGCTCTAGCACAGATACGCAGTATTTT. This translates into CASSSGSSTDTQYF.

The CDR3 sequence: CASSYSGWGNEQFF. Here the CDR3 DNA reads TGTGCCAGCAGTTACTCGGGCTGGGGCAATGAGCAGTTCTTC. This chain uses TRBV6-2 or TRBV6-3 with TRBJ2-1; D gene unclear. The CDR3 has 14 amino acids. The germline V gene encodes CDR1 MNHEY and CDR2 SVGEGT. The V gene lost 0 bases and the J gene lost 6 bases, with 9 bases spanning the gap.

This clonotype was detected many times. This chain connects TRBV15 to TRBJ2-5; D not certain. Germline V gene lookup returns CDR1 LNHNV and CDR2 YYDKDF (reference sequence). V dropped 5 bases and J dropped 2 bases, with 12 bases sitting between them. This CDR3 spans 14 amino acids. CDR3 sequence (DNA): TGTGCCACCAGCCTGCCTCCCCCGCAAGAGACCCAGTACTTC. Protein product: CATSLPPPQETQYF.

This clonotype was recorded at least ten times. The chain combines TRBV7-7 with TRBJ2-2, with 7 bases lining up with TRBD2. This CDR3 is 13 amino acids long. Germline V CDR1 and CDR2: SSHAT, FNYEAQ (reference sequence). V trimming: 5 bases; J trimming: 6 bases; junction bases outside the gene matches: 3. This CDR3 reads CASSLGLAGELFF. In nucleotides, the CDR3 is TGTGCCAGCAGCCTCGGACTAGCCGGGGAGCTGTTTTTT.